These T cell receptor beta chains were read from a single sample in a study of cytomegalovirus exposure and HLA in healthy donors. Method: immunoSEQ multiplex PCR; TCRdb's copy keeps in-frame clones and lacks some. Of fewer than 200,000 clones in the sample, more than 80% are singletons; the top ten hold under 0.8%. The sequencing input was PBMCs. The origin of the receptors is a boy aged 5-17 years in good health and CMV-seronegative. Both conserved end residues are part of each CDR3. A D gene is named only where the DNA matches it firmly. Some rows mark clone size as missing; the rest say once, few, many or name a class of expanded clone.

cdr3_aa	cdr3_nt	v_call	j_call	d_call	clone_size
CASSQSGQGDNGYTF	TGCGCCAGCAGCCAATCTGGACAGGGGGATAATGGCTACACCTTC	TRBV4-1	TRBJ1-2	TRBD1	-
CASSQDPASGGTSGQETQYF	TGCGCCAGCAGCCAAGATCCCGCTAGCGGGGGTACCTCGGGACAAGAGACCCAGTACTTC	TRBV4-1	TRBJ2-5	TRBD2	-
CASSPGYGYTF	TGTGCCAGCAGCCCAGGATATGGCTACACCTTC	TRBV4-2	TRBJ1-2	-	-
CSVGHSNTGELFF	TGCAGCGTTGGACATTCGAACACCGGGGAGCTGTTTTTT	TRBV29-1	TRBJ2-2	-	-
CASSYSQGKSPLHF	TGTGCCAGCAGTTATTCACAGGGGAAGTCACCCCTCCACTTT	TRBV6-6	TRBJ1-6	TRBD1	-
CASSETALGGDPYEQYF	TGTGCCAGCAGTGAAACTGCGCTTGGAGGGGACCCCTACGAGCAGTACTTC	TRBV6-1	TRBJ2-7	-	-
CAITLDRGRGEQYF	TGTGCCATCACCCTGGACAGGGGGCGAGGGGAGCAGTACTTC	TRBV10-3	TRBJ2-7	TRBD1	-
CASRPEGTDTQYF	TGTGCCAGTAGACCCGAGGGAACAGATACGCAGTATTTT	TRBV19	TRBJ2-3	-	once
CSSSSTANTEAFF	TGTTCCAGCAGCTCGACAGCGAACACTGAAGCTTTCTTT	TRBV7-9	TRBJ1-1	-	-
CASSRGTGVTEAFF	TGCGCCAGCAGCAGAGGGACAGGGGTCACTGAAGCTTTCTTT	TRBV5-1	TRBJ1-1	TRBD1	-
CASSYASGTGDEKLFF	TGTGCCAGCAGTTATGCCTCCGGGACAGGGGATGAAAAACTGTTTTTT	TRBV6-5	TRBJ1-4	TRBD1	-
CASSRGSAEAFF	TGTGCCAGCAGTCGGGGATCCGCTGAAGCTTTCTTT	TRBV6-5	TRBJ1-1	-	-
CASSGRASTNEKLFF	TGTGCCAGCAGTGGGCGGGCCTCAACTAATGAAAAACTGTTTTTT	TRBV6-1	TRBJ1-4	-	-
CASSVYSGSNYEQYF	TGTGCCAGCAGTGTATATAGCGGGTCAAACTACGAGCAGTACTTC	TRBV27	TRBJ2-7	TRBD2	-
CASSLGQGAYEQYF	TGTGCTAGCAGCTTAGGACAGGGGGCCTACGAGCAGTACTTC	TRBV7-7	TRBJ2-7	TRBD1	-
CASSRTGEPTEAFF	TGTGCCAGCAGCCGGACAGGGGAGCCCACTGAAGCTTTCTTT	TRBV7-6	TRBJ1-1	TRBD1	-
CASSTRQGKTEAFF	TGTGCCAGTAGTACCCGACAGGGAAAGACTGAAGCTTTCTTT	TRBV19	TRBJ1-1	TRBD1	-
CASSQDLAGSYNEQFF	TGCGCCAGCAGCCAAGATCTAGCGGGGAGCTACAATGAGCAGTTCTTC	TRBV4-3	TRBJ2-1	TRBD2	-
CAWRDSFPYEQYF	TGTGCCTGGAGAGACAGTTTCCCCTACGAGCAGTACTTC	TRBV30	TRBJ2-7	-	-
CASSPGATNEKLFF	TGTGCCAGCAGCCCAGGGGCAACTAATGAAAAACTGTTTTTT	TRBV7-2	TRBJ1-4	-	-
CASRFRRENTEAFF	TGTGCCAGCAGATTTCGCCGGGAGAACACTGAAGCTTTCTTT	TRBV6-6	TRBJ1-1	-	-
CASSLEIGTGYEQYF	TGTGCCAGCAGCTTAGAGATCGGGACTGGCTACGAGCAGTACTTC	TRBV5-5	TRBJ2-7	-	once
CASSLALGTGMDNEQFF	TGCGCCAGCAGCTTGGCCTTAGGCACAGGGATGGATAATGAGCAGTTCTTC	TRBV5-1	TRBJ2-1	-	-
CPSSPASEKLFF	TGTCCCAGCAGCCCCGCCAGTGAAAAACTGTTTTTT	TRBV7-9	TRBJ1-4	-	-
CASSIDAQGDYTEAFF	TGTGCCAGTAGTATAGACGCGCAGGGGGATTACACTGAAGCTTTCTTT	TRBV19	TRBJ1-1	TRBD1	-
CATRTGMGTQYF	TGTGCCACGCGGACAGGGATGGGGACCCAGTACTTC	TRBV15	TRBJ2-5	TRBD1	-
CASSNRGTAVGYTF	TGTGCCAGTAGTAATCGGGGGACAGCGGTTGGCTACACCTTC	TRBV19	TRBJ1-2	TRBD1	once
CASSSGSTGFGEKLFF	TGTGCCAGCAGCAGCGGCTCGACAGGGTTCGGGGAAAAACTGTTTTTT	TRBV7-9	TRBJ1-4	TRBD1	-
CASSQDGGTDTQYF	TGCGCCAGCAGCCAAGATGGAGGCACAGATACGCAGTATTTT	TRBV4-3	TRBJ2-3	-	-
CASSTQNYGYTF	TGTGCCAGTAGTACGCAGAACTATGGCTACACCTTC	TRBV19	TRBJ1-2	-	-
CASSFFSQIFSGANVLTF	TGTGCCAGCAGCTTTTTTAGCCAGATTTTTTCTGGGGCCAACGTCCTGACTTTC	TRBV13	TRBJ2-6	-	-
CASSQGVRSSNQPQHF	TGCGCCAGCAGCCAAGGGGTGCGGAGTAGCAATCAGCCCCAGCATTTT	TRBV4-1	TRBJ1-5	-	-
CASSPTDRVTDQYF	TGTGCCAGCAGCCCTACCGACAGGGTAACGGATCAGTACTTC	TRBV9	TRBJ2-7	TRBD1	-
CAWSVRQGANTEAFF	TGTGCCTGGAGTGTACGACAGGGGGCGAACACTGAAGCTTTCTTT	TRBV30	TRBJ1-1	TRBD1	few
CASSASLQSRNEQYF	TGTGCCAGCAGCGCCTCCCTACAGTCACGGAACGAGCAGTACTTC	TRBV5-6	TRBJ2-7	-	-
CASSFWRRREGEAFF	TGTGCCAGCAGCTTTTGGCGTAGGAGGGAGGGTGAAGCTTTCTTT	TRBV5-6	TRBJ1-1	-	-
CASSYLTGGETEAFF	TGTGCCAGCAGTTATTTGACAGGGGGTGAAACTGAAGCTTTCTTT	TRBV6-5	TRBJ1-1	TRBD1	-
CASSLETGGKQPQHF	TGCGCCAGCAGCTTGGAGACAGGGGGCAAGCAGCCCCAGCATTTT	TRBV5-1	TRBJ1-5	TRBD1	-
CASRSSGLPQQYF	TGTGCCAGCAGGAGTTCGGGACTCCCTCAGCAGTACTTC	TRBV7-2	TRBJ2-7	-	once
CAWAASGTGPETQYF	TGTGCCTGGGCAGCTTCCGGGACAGGGCCAGAGACCCAGTACTTC	TRBV30	TRBJ2-5	TRBD1	-
CASSRRQGTDGYTF	TGCGCCAGCAGTCGCCGACAGGGAACCGATGGCTACACCTTC	TRBV10-2	TRBJ1-2	TRBD1	-
CASSPTSNYGYTF	TGCGCCAGCAGCCCGACATCAAACTATGGCTACACCTTC	TRBV4-1	TRBJ1-2	-	-
CASSLDRGPNGYTF	TGTGCCAGCTCACTAGACAGGGGGCCGAACGGCTACACCTTC	TRBV18	TRBJ1-2	TRBD1	-
CASSLRWNGQFNNEQFF	TGTGCCAGCAGCTTAAGGTGGAACGGACAGTTTAACAATGAGCAGTTCTTC	TRBV7-9	TRBJ2-1	-	-
CAWSVHREGQPQHF	TGTGCCTGGAGTGTACACAGGGAGGGTCAGCCCCAGCATTTT	TRBV30	TRBJ1-5	-	-
CAWSGTQSYGYTF	TGTGCCTGGAGTGGGACTCAGAGCTATGGCTACACCTTC	TRBV30	TRBJ1-2	-	once
CASSPIPSSGNTIYF	TGTGCCAGCAGCCCAATACCGAGCTCTGGAAACACCATATATTTT	TRBV5-5	TRBJ1-3	-	-
CASSFGGLGYGYTF	TGTGCCAGCAGCTTCGGAGGGCTTGGCTATGGCTACACCTTC	TRBV5-6	TRBJ1-2	-	-
CASSPDTYTEAFF	TGTGCCAGCTCACCAGACACCTACACTGAAGCTTTCTTT	TRBV18	TRBJ1-1	-	once
CAISEAGSMNTEAFF	TGTGCCATCAGTGAAGCGGGGAGCATGAACACTGAAGCTTTCTTT	TRBV10-3	TRBJ1-1	-	-
CASSYVMNTEAFF	TGTGCCAGCAGTTACGTAATGAACACTGAAGCTTTCTTT	TRBV6-6	TRBJ1-1	-	few
CASRTQGDYGYTF	TGTGCCAGCAGAACACAGGGGGACTATGGCTACACCTTC	TRBV6-1	TRBJ1-2	TRBD1	-
CASANRGGNEKLFF	TGTGCCAGTGCTAACAGGGGAGGTAATGAAAAACTGTTTTTT	TRBV6-5	TRBJ1-4	TRBD1	few
CASSVASGVSYNEQFF	TGTGCCAGCAGCGTAGCTAGCGGGGTATCCTACAATGAGCAGTTCTTC	TRBV9	TRBJ2-1	TRBD2	-
CASSRPGGYGYTF	TGTGCCAGCAGCCGCCCGGGTGGCTATGGCTACACCTTC	TRBV7-2	TRBJ1-2	-	-
CASSLEARWAQGYEQYF	TGCGCCAGCAGCTTGGAGGCGCGCTGGGCACAGGGCTACGAGCAGTACTTC	TRBV5-1	TRBJ2-7	-	once
CASSQVRGGTEAFF	TGCGCCAGCAGCCAAGTCAGAGGGGGCACTGAAGCTTTCTTT	TRBV4-3	TRBJ1-1	-	-
CAWSVGAGQAYQETQYF	TGTGCCTGGAGTGTAGGGGCGGGACAGGCGTACCAAGAGACCCAGTACTTC	TRBV30	TRBJ2-5	TRBD1	-
CASSLNRDKGSPYEQYF	TGTGCCAGCAGCCTAAACCGGGACAAGGGATCCCCCTACGAGCAGTACTTC	TRBV7-2	TRBJ2-7	-	-
CASSQWRGLAGERETQYF	TGCGCCAGCAGCCAATGGAGGGGACTAGCGGGAGAGAGAGAGACCCAGTACTTC	TRBV4-1	TRBJ2-5	TRBD2	-